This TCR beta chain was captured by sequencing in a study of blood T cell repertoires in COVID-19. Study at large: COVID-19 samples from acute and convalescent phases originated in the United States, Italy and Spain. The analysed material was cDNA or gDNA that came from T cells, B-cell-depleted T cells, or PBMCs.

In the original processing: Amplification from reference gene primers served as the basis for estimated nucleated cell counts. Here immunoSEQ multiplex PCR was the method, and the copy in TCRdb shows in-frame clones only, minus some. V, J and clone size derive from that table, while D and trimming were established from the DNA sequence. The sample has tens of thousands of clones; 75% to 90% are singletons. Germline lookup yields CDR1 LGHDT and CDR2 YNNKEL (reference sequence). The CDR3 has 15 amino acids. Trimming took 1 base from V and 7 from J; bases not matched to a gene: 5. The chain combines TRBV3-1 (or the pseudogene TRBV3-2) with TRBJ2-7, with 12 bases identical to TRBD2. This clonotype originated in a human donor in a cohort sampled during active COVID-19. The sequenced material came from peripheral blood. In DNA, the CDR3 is TGTGCCAGCAGCCAAGGACTAGCGGGAGCGGATGAGCAGTACTTC. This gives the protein CASSQGLAGADEQYF.